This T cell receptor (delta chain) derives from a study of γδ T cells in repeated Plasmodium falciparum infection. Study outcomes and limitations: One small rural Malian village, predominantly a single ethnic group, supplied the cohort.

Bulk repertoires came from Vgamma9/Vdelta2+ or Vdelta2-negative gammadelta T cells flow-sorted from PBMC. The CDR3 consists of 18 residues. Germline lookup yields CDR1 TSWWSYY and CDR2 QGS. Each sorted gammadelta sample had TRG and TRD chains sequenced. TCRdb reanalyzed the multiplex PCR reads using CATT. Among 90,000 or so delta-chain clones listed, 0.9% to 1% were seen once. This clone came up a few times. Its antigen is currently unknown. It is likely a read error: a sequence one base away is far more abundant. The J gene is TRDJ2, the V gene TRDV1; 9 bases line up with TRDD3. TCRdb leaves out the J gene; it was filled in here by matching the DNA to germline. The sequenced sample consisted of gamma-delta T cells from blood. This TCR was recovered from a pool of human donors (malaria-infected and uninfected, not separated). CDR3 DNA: TGTGCTCTTGGGGACGGGGATACGGACGGGGTTTTGACGGCACAACTCTTCTTT. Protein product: CALGDGDTDGVLTAQLFF.